Below are 27 T cell receptor beta chains sequenced from a single sample in a study of OX40 agonist ivuxolimab in advanced cancers. Here immunoSEQ multiplex PCR was the method, and the copy in TCRdb shows in-frame clones only, minus some. The sample yields 65,000 to 95,000 clones, approximately 89% seen once. The sample in question was CD4+ or CD8+ T cells sorted from blood, obtained in a trial of the OX40 agonist ivuxolimab. All receptors derive from an adult with an advanced solid tumor such as melanoma, head and neck, liver or kidney cancer.

The rearrangement uses TRBV5-6 and TRBJ2-5; D not resolved. The CDR3 has 12 amino acids. With 2 bases removed from V and 2 bases from J, the gap between germline ends came to 4 bases. Germline V gene data show CDR1 as SGHDT and CDR2 as YYEEEE. CDR3 region: CASSLGQETQYF. In nucleotides, the CDR3 is TGTGCCAGCAGCTTAGGGCAAGAGACCCAGTACTTC.

This clone was detected only once. V usage is TRBV12-5 and J usage is TRBJ2-1, with 7 bases that match TRBD2. The V gene end was trimmed by 5 bases and the J gene end by 1 base; junction bases not matched to a gene: 5. Germline V gene lookup returns CDR1 LGHNT and CDR2 FRNRAP. CDR3 length: 15 amino acids. The CDR3 protein is CASGMSGTSYNEQFF. The CDR3 DNA sequence: TGTGCTAGTGGTATGAGCGGGACTTCCTACAATGAGCAGTTCTTC.

The count of this clone is one. This chain uses TRBV10-1 with TRBJ2-1; 11 positions match TRBD2. Trimming cost V 6 bases and J 6 bases; bases outside gene matches: 1. This CDR3 region has 13 residues. Per the germline V gene, CDR1 is WNHNN and CDR2 is SYGVQD (reference sequence). CDR3 in DNA: TGCGCCAGCAGCACTAGCGGGAGCAATGAGCAGTTCTTC. Its protein product is CASSTSGSNEQFF.

V usage is TRBV5-1 and J usage is TRBJ2-7; the match to TRBD2 covers 10 bases. Germline trimming cut 1 base from V and 2 bases from J; bases unmatched to any gene: 3. Per germline, CDR1 SGHRS and CDR2 YFSETQ. CDR3 length: 15 amino acids. In nucleotides, the CDR3 is TGCGCCAGCAGCTTGCCTAGCGGGGGAGCCTACGAGCAGTACTTC. Its protein is CASSLPSGGAYEQYF.

The chain has TRBV7-2 and TRBJ1-1; D is unresolved. The CDR3 covers 15 residues. V was pared by 2 bases and J by 0 bases, with 10 bases between. Germline values: CDR1 SGHTA, CDR2 FQGNSA. CDR3 sequence reads: CASSLSTAVNTEAFF. The CDR3, as DNA: TGTGCCAGCAGCTTATCCACGGCGGTGAACACTGAAGCTTTCTTT.

This chain joins TRBV6-5 and TRBJ1-2, with 8 nucleotides matching TRBD1. Losses at the gene ends were 2 bases for V and 8 bases for J; bases not matched to a gene: 7. The CDR3 spans 14 residues. Germline V gene data show CDR1 as MNHEY and CDR2 as SVGAGI. The CDR3 nucleotides read TGTGCCAGCAGTTACGATGGAACAGGGGGGGGCTACACCTTC. It encodes CASSYDGTGGGYTF.

Only one count was recorded for this clone. The CDR3: CASSISGRQTDTQYF. The CDR3 DNA reads TGTGCCAGTAGTATCTCGGGTAGGCAGACAGATACGCAGTATTTT. The chain couples TRBV19 to TRBJ2-3; D is unresolved. Trimming removed 3 bases at V and 3 bases at J, with 13 bases between. This CDR3 has 15 amino acids. From germline, CDR1 is LNHDA and CDR2 SQIVND (reference sequence).

The count of this clone is one. This chain links TRBV6-1 with TRBJ2-3, with D tentatively TRBD1 or TRBD2 (5 bases each). This CDR3 comprises 15 residues. V shed 8 bases and J shed 2 bases, with 17 bases lying between them. From germline, CDR1 is MNHNS and CDR2 SASEGT. The CDR3 protein is CASGTEGRLTDTQYF. CDR3 DNA sequence: TGTGCCAGCGGGACCGAGGGGAGACTCACAGATACGCAGTATTTT.

This sequence joins TRBV28 and TRBJ1-2, with D tentatively TRBD1 (6 bases). The CDR3 sequence is 17 residues long. V shed 6 bases and J shed 5 bases, with 25 bases lying between them. The V gene's germline CDR1 is MDHEN and CDR2 SYDVKM. CDR3: CASSIGGLEADLYGYTF. The DNA for the CDR3 is TGTGCCAGCAGCATCGGGGGGCTCGAAGCAGATTTATATGGCTACACCTTC.

This clone was found once. The chain links TRBV5-4 to TRBJ2-3; D ambiguous. V was clipped by 3 bases and J by 1 base, with 6 bases between them. Germline CDR1 and CDR2: SGHNT and YYREEE (reference sequence). There are 13 residues in the CDR3. CDR3 sequence: CASSSMGTDTQYF. DNA of the CDR3: TGTGCCAGCAGCTCAATGGGCACAGATACGCAGTATTTT. Full variable domain (rest looked up from reference TRBV5-4 and TRBJ2-3): ETGVTQSPTHLIKTRGQQVTLRCSSQSGHNTVSWYQQALGQGPQFIFQYYREEENGRGNFPPRFSGLQFPNYSSELNVNALELDDSALYLCASSSMGTDTQYFGPGTRLTVL.

The chain carries TRBV27 and TRBJ1-4, with unresolved D. Trimming pared 6 bases from V and 3 bases from J, leaving 17 bases between. This CDR3 region has 16 residues. The germline CDR1 and CDR2 sequences are MNHEY and SMNVEV (reference sequence). CDR3 bases: TGTGCCAGCAGACTCCTCGGGAGAGGTCCTAATGAAAAACTGTTTTTT. Amino acids: CASRLLGRGPNEKLFF.

CDR3 in DNA: TGCAGCGTTGAGATCTGGGACAGGGTTCCGGGACTAGCCTACGAGCAGTACTTC. Residues: CSVEIWDRVPGLAYEQYF. The chain is built from TRBV29-1 and TRBJ2-7; D is possibly TRBD1 (9 bases). V lost 3 bases and J lost 2, with 26 bases in between. Germline lookup yields CDR1 SQVTM and CDR2 ANQGSEA. The CDR3 totals 18 residues.

This clone appeared a single time. The gene calls are TRBV19 and TRBJ2-7, with a weak D call TRBD2 (6 bases). Between the trimmed V and J ends, which lost 6 bases and 6 bases, there was a span of 21 bases. The CDR3 is 15 residues long. The V gene's germline CDR1 is LNHDA and CDR2 SQIVND (reference sequence). CDR3 sequence reads: CASRVRGLGAGEQYF. CDR3 DNA: TGTGCCAGTAGAGTGCGGGGCCTGGGCGCGGGCGAGCAGTACTTC.

This clone was found a few times. The gene calls are TRBV10-3 and TRBJ1-2; D gene ambiguous. Per the germline V gene, CDR1 is ENHRY and CDR2 is SYGVKD. Trimming removed 2 bases at V and 1 base at J, with 8 bases between. The CDR3 loop spans 14 amino acids. CDR3 residues: CAISEGSSNYGYTF. The CDR3 DNA reads as TGTGCCATCAGTGAGGGATCGAGTAACTATGGCTACACCTTC.

The chain joins TRBV25-1 to TRBJ1-2; 9 bases line up with TRBD1. Germline V gene data show CDR1 as MGHDK and CDR2 as SYGVNS. The V segment lost 6 bases and the J segment 7 bases; nucleotides outside the gene matches: 6. The CDR3 runs to 13 residues. The CDR3 region is CASRQQGAFGYTF. As DNA, the CDR3 is TGTGCCAGCAGACAACAGGGGGCTTTTGGCTACACCTTC.

This chain joins TRBV5-4 and TRBJ2-1; the D is unclear. This CDR3 has 12 residues. The germline CDR1 and CDR2 sequences are SGHNT and YYREEE (reference sequence). V was trimmed by 4 bases and J by 7 bases, leaving 9 bases between them. CDR3: CASSPIGNEQFF. The CDR3 DNA is TGTGCCAGCAGCCCGATCGGGAATGAGCAGTTCTTC.

The rearrangement links TRBV7-2 to TRBJ2-7, with D perhaps matching TRBD2 (7 bases). Germline V CDR1 and CDR2: SGHTA, FQGNSA. Trimming shortened V by 1 base and J by 7 bases, and 17 bases separated the two germline ends. The CDR3 totals 15 residues. CDR3 sequence (DNA): TGTGCCAGCAGCTTAGATTGGCGGGGGCGGGGAGAGCAGTACTTC. This codes for CASSLDWRGRGEQYF.

This clone occurred once. The rearrangement links TRBV6-5 to TRBJ2-5; D remains ambiguous. The CDR3 has 14 amino acids. V lost 2 bases to trimming and J lost 5 bases, with 12 bases between them. Looked up from germline, CDR1 is MNHEY and CDR2 is SVGAGI. The CDR3: CASSYLGPLETQYF. The CDR3 DNA is TGTGCCAGCAGTTACCTCGGCCCCCTGGAGACCCAGTACTTC.

The chain couples TRBV5-1 to TRBJ1-5; D may be TRBD1 (5 bases). The germline CDR1 and CDR2 sequences are SGHRS and YFSETQ. This CDR3 spans 15 amino acids. Trimming cost V 4 bases and J 2 bases, with 13 bases left between them. CDR3 residues: CASSEGATGNQPQHF. In DNA form, the CDR3 reads TGCGCCAGCAGCGAAGGGGCGACGGGCAATCAGCCCCAGCATTTT.

This sequence joins TRBV23-1 and TRBJ2-3; perhaps D is TRBD1 or TRBD2 (6 bases each). TRBV23-1 falls under the ORF class, with uncertain function. CDR3 length: 18 amino acids. Trimming removed 0 bases at V and 4 bases at J, with 20 bases between. Here the CDR3 reads CASSQSPRGGLRPDTQYF. CDR3 nucleotide sequence: TGCGCCAGCAGTCAATCGCCCCGTGGGGGGCTTCGACCAGATACGCAGTATTTT.

The chain carries TRBV29-1 and TRBJ2-3; D gene uncertain. The length of the CDR3 is 14 residues. Trimming left V 3 bases short and J 0 bases short, with 10 bases between. Germline loops: CDR1 SQVTM, CDR2 ANQGSEA. This chain's CDR3 is CSVDSGASTDTQYF. In DNA, the CDR3 is TGCAGCGTTGATAGTGGAGCTAGCACAGATACGCAGTATTTT.

The genes are TRBV29-1 and TRBJ1-2; 9 nucleotides match TRBD1. Germline CDR1 reads SQVTM; CDR2 reads ANQGSEA. CDR3 length: 16 amino acids. V dropped 4 bases and J dropped 4; count of bases not matched to a gene: 13. The CDR3 is CSVGTPGQGWSYGYTF. The CDR3 DNA reads TGCAGCGTTGGGACACCGGGACAGGGCTGGAGCTATGGCTACACCTTC.

The chain uses TRBV18 and TRBJ2-3; weak D call: TRBD2 (6 bases). The V gene lost 1 base and the J gene lost 0 bases, with 11 bases spanning the gap. This CDR3 comprises 16 residues. Germline V lookup: CDR1 KGHSH, CDR2 LQKENI. This CDR3 is CASSPRLGGSTDTQYF. In nucleotides, the CDR3 is TGTGCCAGCTCACCACGGTTGGGGGGAAGCACAGATACGCAGTATTTT.

The V and J genes are TRBV4-2 and TRBJ1-4, with D hard to call. Trimming left V 5 bases short and J 5 bases short, with 12 bases between. This CDR3 has 14 residues. CDR1 and CDR2 (germline): LGHNA, YNFKEQ. In nucleotides, the CDR3 is TGTGCCAGCAGCACCCAAGGACCAAATGAAAAACTGTTTTTT. Translating it yields CASSTQGPNEKLFF.

This clone was seen only once. J is TRBJ2-2 and V is TRBV28; 14 nucleotides line up with TRBD2. With V trimmed by 2 bases and J by 9 bases, 5 bases remained unmatched. Per germline, CDR1 MDHEN and CDR2 SYDVKM. This CDR3 has 16 residues. The chain's CDR3 is CASSLGTSGSLRELFF. Here the CDR3 DNA reads TGTGCCAGCAGTTTAGGGACTAGCGGGAGTCTAAGGGAGCTGTTTTTT.

The chain employs TRBV28 and TRBJ2-7, with TRBD1 identical over 7 bases. Per the germline V gene, CDR1 is MDHEN and CDR2 is SYDVKM. This CDR3 has 14 residues. Trimming took 4 bases from V and 4 from J; bases not matched to a gene: 7. CDR3 sequence reads: CASSSTGRFYEQYF. The CDR3 DNA is TGTGCCAGCAGTTCGACAGGGCGGTTTTACGAGCAGTACTTC.

The chain recombines TRBV7-9 with TRBJ2-1, with D maybe TRBD2 (6 bases). Trimming stripped 8 bases from V and 0 bases from J, with 20 bases between. Germline lookup yields CDR1 SEHNR and CDR2 FQNEAQ (reference sequence). The CDR3 contains 17 residues. CDR3 nucleotide sequence: TGTGCCAGCTTAGGGAGCCTGGGACTTAGCTCCTACAATGAGCAGTTCTTC. This gives the protein CASLGSLGLSSYNEQFF. Looking up the rest from reference TRBV7-9 and TRBJ2-1 gives the full variable domain: DTGVSQNPRHKITKRGQNVTFRCDPISEHNRLYWYRQTLGQGPEFLTYFQNEAQLEKSRLLSDRFSAERPKGSFSTLEIQRTEQGDSAMYLCASLGSLGLSSYNEQFFGPGTRLTVL.